This is a list of T cell receptor beta chains from one sample in a study of control samples from healthy donors and cancer patients. Here immunoSEQ multiplex PCR was the method, and the copy in TCRdb shows in-frame clones only, minus some. The table shows about 410,000 clones, with 90% occurring only once. Source material: PBMCs. These receptor sequences come from a man aged 35 to 55 with head and neck cancer. CDR3s include the opening cysteine and the closing phenylalanine or tryptophan.

>14|TRBV6-5|TRBJ1-2
CATQGTGSHYGYTF
>13|TRBV7-3|TRBJ2-7
CASSGLAGSEQYF
>16|TRBV5-1|TRBJ2-2
CASSLFGSRGTGELFF
>17|TRBV19|TRBJ1-2
CASSTSGTGAAIYGYTF
>11|TRBV7-9|TRBJ2-7
CASSTSYEQYF
>15|TRBV6-5|TRBJ2-1
CASSAGQGAKNEQFF
>15|TRBV19|TRBJ2-7
CASSMSGTEPYEQYF
>15|TRBV11-2|TRBJ2-2
CASSWTSGDTGELFF
>17|TRBV3-1/TRBV3-2|TRBJ1-2
CASSHRTGGACAYGYTF
>15|TRBV5-1|TRBJ1-2
CASSFSGTGRDGYTF
>15|TRBV7-8|TRBJ2-5
CASSLARLGFETQYF
>13|TRBV5-6|TRBJ2-7
CASSPAGSREQYF
>15|TRBV27|TRBJ1-1
CASTPQGRGNLEAFF
>21|TRBV4-1|TRBJ2-1
CASSLQAGTSGKYFTYNEQFF
>16|TRBV7-2|TRBJ2-3
CASSLIRDRVTDTQYF
>13|TRBV6-5|TRBJ2-1
CASTLAGVDEQFF
>17|TRBV7-9|TRBJ2-7
CASSLGASGGANYEQYF
>18|TRBV24-1|TRBJ2-1
CATSDPGTSGGSYNEQFF
>15|TRBV7-2|TRBJ2-3
CASSLQGRLADTQYF
>16|TRBV4-1|TRBJ1-5
CASSQDPQGLDQPQHF
>14|TRBV7-9|TRBJ1-4
CASRPGETNEKLFF
>15|TRBV28|TRBJ2-2
CASTAVGSGAGELFF
>15|TRBV5-4|TRBJ1-1
CASSTMTGVNTEAFF
>15|TRBV28|TRBJ2-5
CASAPGTSGRETQYF
>16|TRBV9|TRBJ2-1
CASSAGPMGSYNEQFF
>13|TRBV6-5|TRBJ2-3
CASSRVRTDTQYF
>15|TRBV3-1/TRBV3-2|TRBJ1-5
CASSQGDRSNQPQHF
>14|TRBV6-5|TRBJ2-7
CASSYRSDSYEQYF
>15|TRBV18|TRBJ1-5
CASSPTIDFGQPQHF
>13|TRBV7-9|TRBJ2-7
CASSSAGSYEQYF
>15|TRBV7-2|TRBJ2-1
CASSPGGGAVNEQFF
>13|TRBV7-2|TRBJ1-2
CASRGWGRDGYTF
>15|TRBV3-1/TRBV3-2|TRBJ1-2
CASSQEAGGYYGYTF
>13|TRBV6-6|TRBJ2-7
CASTYSPQGEQYF
>13|TRBV5-6|TRBJ1-2
CASSLTGSYGYTF
>14|TRBV30|TRBJ1-5
CAWSVLHSNQPQHF
>13|TRBV6-5|TRBJ2-2
CASRGLNTGELFF
>17|TRBV10-3|TRBJ2-3
CAITPGTSGGKTDTQYF
>15|TRBV7-2|TRBJ2-7
CASSQTSGGLYEQYF
>14|TRBV28|TRBJ1-2
CASSFGARAYGYTF
>17|TRBV5-5|TRBJ2-5
CASSYRQGLGEVETQYF
>14|TRBV7-2|TRBJ1-2
CASRTGGLERGYTF
>12|TRBV5-6|TRBJ1-2
CASSTRRGGYTF
>12|TRBV7-8|TRBJ1-1
CASSPWNTEAFF
>18|TRBV27|TRBJ2-6
CASSLSLDSPPGANVLTF
>12|TRBV28|TRBJ2-2
CASSLTTGELFF
>14|TRBV28|TRBJ2-5
CASSIQGAMETQYF
>15|TRBV6-5|TRBJ2-2
CTSSHRRLVTGELFF
>17|TRBV7-9|TRBJ1-2
CASSFTGTGILNYGYTF
>13|TRBV29-1|TRBJ1-5
CSVGSGPEQPQHF
>14|TRBV30|TRBJ1-1
CAWSVLGQNTEAFF
>18|TRBV19|TRBJ2-3
CASSILAGQSGGTDTQYF
>18|TRBV19|TRBJ2-1
CASSILLAGGPSYNEQFF
>17|TRBV11-3|TRBJ2-5
CASSLGLAGGEQETQYF